This paragraph covers one T cell receptor beta chain sequence. V shed 3 bases and J shed 3 bases, with 17 bases lying between them. The CDR3 length is 16 residues. Germline V gives CDR1 LGHNA, CDR2 YSLEER. These data come from a study of blood T cells in healthy people across ages. With a J-beta primer mix and a sample-barcoded 5' primer, a second PCR ran about 7 to 12 cycles. CDR3-containing paired-end reads numbered at least 3 million in each sample. Via MiXCR, TCRdb re-called the 5' RACE reads, giving one row per CDR3 protein. This table holds 750,000 to 950,000 distinct CDR3 sequences, roughly 29% found once. These data also featured in a second study, about T cells of mothers and their children. From that report: Each child contributed around 3 million TCR beta CDR3 reads, while each mother contributed over 8.5 million.

The rearrangement joins TRBV4-3 to TRBJ1-2, with D possibly TRBD1 on 5 matching bases. Sequenced sample: blood. The source is a woman between 40 and 50 years old in good health. DNA of the CDR3: TGCGCCAGCAGCCAGGTCCTTCGGGGCAGGGACTATGGCTACACCTTC. Its translation: CASSQVLRGRDYGYTF.